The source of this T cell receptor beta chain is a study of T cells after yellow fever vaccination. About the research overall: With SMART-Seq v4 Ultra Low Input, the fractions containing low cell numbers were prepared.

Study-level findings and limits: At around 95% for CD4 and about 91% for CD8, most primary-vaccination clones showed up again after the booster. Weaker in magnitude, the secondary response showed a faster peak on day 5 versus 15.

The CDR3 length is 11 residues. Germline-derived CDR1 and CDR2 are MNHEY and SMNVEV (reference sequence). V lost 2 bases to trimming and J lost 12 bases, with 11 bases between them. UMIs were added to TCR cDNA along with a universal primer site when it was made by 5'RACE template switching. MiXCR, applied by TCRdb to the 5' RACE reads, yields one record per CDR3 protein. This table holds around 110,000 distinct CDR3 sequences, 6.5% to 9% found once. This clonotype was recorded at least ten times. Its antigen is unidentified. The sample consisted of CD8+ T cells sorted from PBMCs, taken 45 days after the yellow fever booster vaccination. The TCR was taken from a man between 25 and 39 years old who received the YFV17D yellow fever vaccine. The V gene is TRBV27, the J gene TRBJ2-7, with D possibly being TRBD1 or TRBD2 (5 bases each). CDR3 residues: CASSLGTDRYF. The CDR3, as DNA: TGTGCCAGCAGTTTAGGGACCGACCGGTACTTC.